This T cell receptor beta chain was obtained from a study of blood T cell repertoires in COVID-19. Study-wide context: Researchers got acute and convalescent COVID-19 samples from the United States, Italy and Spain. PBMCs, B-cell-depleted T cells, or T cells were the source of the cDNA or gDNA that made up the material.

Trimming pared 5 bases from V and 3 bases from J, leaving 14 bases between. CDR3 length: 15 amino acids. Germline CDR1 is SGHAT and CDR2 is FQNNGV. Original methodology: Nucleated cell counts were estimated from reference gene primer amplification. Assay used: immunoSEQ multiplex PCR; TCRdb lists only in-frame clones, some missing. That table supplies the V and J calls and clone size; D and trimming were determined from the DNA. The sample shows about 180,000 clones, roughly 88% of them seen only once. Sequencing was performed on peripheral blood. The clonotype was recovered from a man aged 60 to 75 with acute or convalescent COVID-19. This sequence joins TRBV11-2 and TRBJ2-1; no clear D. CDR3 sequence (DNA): TGTGCCAGCAGCCCCTACACGACACACTACAATGAGCAGTTCTTC. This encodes CASSPYTTHYNEQFF.